The clone carrying this TCR beta chain was picked up many times. Its antigen is undetermined. V lost 0 bases, J lost 7 bases, and 16 bases lay in between. The CDR3 is made up of 15 amino acids. In germline, CDR1 is SGDLS, CDR2 YYNGEE. This record comes from a study of response to subunit inactivated influenza vaccine. Study-wide points: Every seasonal influenza vaccination brings in few new T cells, the authors suggested.

TCRdb processed the RT-PCR reads anew with MiXCR; each CDR3 protein has one entry. Here the sample spans more than 400,000 distinct CDR3 sequences, approximately 7.7% being singletons. The sequencing used PBMCs from blood, collected roughly 24 months after vaccination. The genes are TRBV9 and TRBJ1-2, with D possibly TRBD1 on 6 matching bases. The origin of this receptor is a man aged 50-75 years who received an inactivated influenza vaccine. The CDR3 DNA is TGTGCCAGCAGCGTAGCTAATGCGGCAGGGGTTGGCTACACCTTC. This translates into CASSVANAAGVGYTF. Full variable domain (remainder filled in from reference TRBV9 and TRBJ1-2): DSGVTQTPKHLITATGQRVTLRCSPRSGDLSVYWYQQSLDQGLQFLIQYYNGEERAKGNILERFSAQQFPDLHSELNLSSLELGDSALYFCASSVANAAGVGYTFGSGTRLTVV.